This entry lists 13 T cell receptor beta chains sequenced from one sample in a study of cytomegalovirus exposure and HLA in healthy donors. Vbeta (60) and Jbeta (13) primers were used in the PCR. The table came from immunoSEQ multiplex PCR; TCRdb's copy has only in-frame clones and leaves some out. The table has almost 200,000 clones, more than 75% seen once. Sequences were obtained from PBMCs. The receptors shown here come from a male donor in good health and CMV-seropositive.

The chain recombines TRBV9 with TRBJ2-1, with 8 positions matching TRBD2. Germline assignment: CDR1 SGDLS and CDR2 YYNGEE. The junction had 11 bases not matched to a gene; V was cut back by 0 bases and J by 12 bases. The CDR3 loop spans 15 amino acids. DNA for the CDR3: TGTGCCAGCAGCGTAGCTAGCCGGGGGGGCCCAGGGCAGTTCTTC. Encoded protein: CASSVASRGGPGQFF.

This clone was picked up a small number of times. V and J are TRBV5-6 and TRBJ2-5; D perhaps matches TRBD2 (6 bases). The V gene's germline CDR1 is SGHDT and CDR2 YYEEEE. Trimming shortened V by 2 bases and J by 5 bases, and 10 bases separated the two germline ends. The CDR3 is 13 amino acids. CDR3 sequence: CASSFGEEETQYF. The CDR3 DNA is TGTGCCAGCAGCTTTGGGGAGGAGGAGACCCAGTACTTC.

This clone was detected once. The rearrangement links TRBV7-9 to TRBJ2-3; TRBD2 might be the D (6 bases). The germline gives CDR1 SEHNR, CDR2 FQNEAQ (reference sequence). This CDR3 is 15 amino acids long. V gave up 5 bases and J gave up 6 bases, with 18 bases separating them. The CDR3 region has the DNA TGTGCCAGCAGCCCCCAGGGACTGTTATCGGATACGCAGTATTTT. It encodes CASSPQGLLSDTQYF.

This clone was picked up one time. V usage is TRBV28 and J usage is TRBJ2-7; possible D gene TRBD2, 6 bases. Germline V gene sequence: CDR1 MDHEN, CDR2 SYDVKM. Deletions cut 6 bases from V and 4 bases from J, with 16 bases between. This CDR3 contains 14 residues. The CDR3 region has the DNA TGTGCCAGCAGAACCGGGACTCCTTCGTACGAGCAGTACTTC. Translated, it gives CASRTGTPSYEQYF.

The genes are TRBV6-6 and TRBJ1-2, with 7 bases matching TRBD1. Germline CDR1 is MNHNY and CDR2 is SVGAGI (reference sequence). V shed 7 bases, J shed 9 bases, and the junction held 8 bases outside the gene matches. This CDR3 contains 12 residues. Written as DNA, the CDR3 is TGTGCCAGCACACGACAGGGCGGGAGCTACACCTTC. It yields the protein CASTRQGGSYTF.

The sample holds a few counts of this clone. This sequence joins TRBV11-1 and TRBJ2-2; D is perhaps TRBD1 (6 bases). This CDR3 spans 15 amino acids. The V and J ends lost 2 bases and 6 bases respectively, with 13 bases between them. Germline V gene lookup returns CDR1 SGHAT and CDR2 FQDESV (reference sequence). CDR3: CASSLYPTGPGELFF. The CDR3 DNA follows: TGTGCCAGCAGCTTATATCCGACAGGACCCGGGGAGCTGTTTTTT.

CDR3 nucleotides: TGTGCCAGCAGTTTAGGACTAGCTTCCGACGAGCAGTACTTC. Translating gives CASSLGLASDEQYF. This chain uses TRBV27 with TRBJ2-7; 8 bases align to TRBD2. Losses at the gene ends were 2 bases for V and 5 bases for J; bases not matched to a gene: 5. The CDR3 extends over 14 amino acids. Per the germline V gene, CDR1 is MNHEY and CDR2 is SMNVEV (reference sequence).

V gene TRBV7-9 combines with J gene TRBJ2-1; D is unresolved. V lost 0 bases, J lost 2 bases, and 5 bases lay in between. Germline V gives CDR1 SEHNR, CDR2 FQNEAQ (reference sequence). The CDR3 loop spans 14 amino acids. This chain's CDR3 is CASSLAVAYNEQFF. DNA of the CDR3: TGTGCCAGCAGCTTAGCCGTAGCCTACAATGAGCAGTTCTTC.

This chain uses TRBV5-1 with TRBJ2-1; 10 nucleotides match TRBD2. CDR1 is SGHRS and CDR2 is YFSETQ in the germline V gene. V gave up 5 bases and J gave up 7 bases; unmatched junction bases: 9. The CDR3 totals 15 residues. CDR3 nucleotide sequence: TGCGCCAGCAGTATAGCGGGGGGCGCCCAGAATGAGCAGTTCTTC. This gives the protein CASSIAGGAQNEQFF. Full variable domain (remainder filled in from reference TRBV5-1 and TRBJ2-1): KAGVTQTPRYLIKTRGQQVTLSCSPISGHRSVSWYQQTPGQGLQFLFEYFSETQRNKGNFPGRFSGRQFSNSRSEMNVSTLELGDSALYLCASSIAGGAQNEQFFGPGTRLTVL.

The table lists this clone with a count of one. This chain joins TRBV29-1 and TRBJ2-5, with TRBD1 identical over 10 bases. The DNA end is more similar to TRBJ2-7, so the J call may be wrong. Germline V gives CDR1 SQVTM, CDR2 ANQGSEA. This CDR3 comprises 15 residues. CDR3 nucleotide sequence: TGCAGCGTTGACCCGGGACAGGGGTCTTCCTACGAGCAGTACTTC. It is translated as CSVDPGQGSSYEQYF.

In DNA, the CDR3 is TGTGCTAGTGGTTTGGATGGACAGGGGGTGAGCGGGAGGGCGATCAATGAGCAGTTCTTC. As protein: CASGLDGQGVSGRAINEQFF. V usage is TRBV12-5 and J usage is TRBJ2-1; either TRBD1 or TRBD2 may fit D (10 bases each). Germline CDR1 LGHNT, CDR2 FRNRAP. V dropped 1 base and J dropped 6 bases, with 28 bases sitting between them. The CDR3 spans 20 residues.

The CDR3 sequence: CASSITGAFQETQYF. The DNA for the CDR3 is TGTGCCAGTAGTATTACAGGGGCCTTCCAAGAGACCCAGTACTTC. This chain connects TRBV19 to TRBJ2-5, with 7 bases that match TRBD1. CDR3 length: 15 residues. V lost 3 bases, J lost 1 base, and 5 bases stayed unmatched. CDR1 is LNHDA, CDR2 SQIVND, per germline (reference sequence).

This chain links TRBV10-3 with TRBJ2-1, with 7 bases fitting TRBD1. With 2 bases clipped from V and 9 bases from J, the junction kept 10 bases outside the gene matches. The CDR3 covers 15 residues. Germline CDR1 and CDR2: ENHRY and SYGVKD. The CDR3 is CAISETTGTDSEQFF. In DNA form, the CDR3 reads TGTGCCATCAGTGAGACTACCGGGACAGATAGTGAGCAGTTCTTC.